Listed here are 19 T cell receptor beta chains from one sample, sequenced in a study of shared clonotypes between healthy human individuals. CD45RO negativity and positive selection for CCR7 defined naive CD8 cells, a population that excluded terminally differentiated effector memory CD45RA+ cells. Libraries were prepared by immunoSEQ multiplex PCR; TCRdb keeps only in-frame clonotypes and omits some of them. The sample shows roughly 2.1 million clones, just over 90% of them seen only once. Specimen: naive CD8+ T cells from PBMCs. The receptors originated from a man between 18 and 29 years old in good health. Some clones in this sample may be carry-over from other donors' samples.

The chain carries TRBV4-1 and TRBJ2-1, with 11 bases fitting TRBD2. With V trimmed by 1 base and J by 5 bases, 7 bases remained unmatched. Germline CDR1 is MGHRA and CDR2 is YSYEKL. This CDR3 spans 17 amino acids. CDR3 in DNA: TGCGCCAGCAGCCAAGCCCCAACTAGCGGGAGCCACAATGAGCAGTTCTTC. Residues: CASSQAPTSGSHNEQFF.

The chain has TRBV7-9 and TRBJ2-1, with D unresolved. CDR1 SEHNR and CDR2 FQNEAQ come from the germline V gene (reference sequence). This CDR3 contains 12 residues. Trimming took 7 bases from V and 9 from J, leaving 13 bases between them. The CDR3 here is CASTPPGREQFF. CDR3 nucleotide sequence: TGTGCCAGCACCCCCCCTGGGCGTGAGCAGTTCTTC.

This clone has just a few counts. In DNA, the CDR3 is TGTGCCAGCAGCTTAGTGCTCAGGGTGGAAGGCTACACCTTC. This sequence encodes CASSLVLRVEGYTF. The chain recombines TRBV7-9 with TRBJ1-2, with D possibly matching TRBD1 (5 bases). This CDR3 region has 14 residues. Germline CDR1 and CDR2: SEHNR and FQNEAQ (reference sequence). V was pared by 1 base and J by 8 bases, with 14 bases between.

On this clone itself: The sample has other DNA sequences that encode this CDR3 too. In nucleotides, the CDR3 is TGTGCCAGCAGTCAACTAGCGGGAGCTGGAGAGCAGTACTTC. The encoded protein is CASSQLAGAGEQYF. The rearrangement joins TRBV27 to TRBJ2-7; 11 bases match TRBD2. CDR1 and CDR2 (germline): MNHEY, SMNVEV (reference sequence). The CDR3 extends over 14 amino acids. Trimming removed 5 bases from V and 7 bases from J; junction bases left unmatched: 7.

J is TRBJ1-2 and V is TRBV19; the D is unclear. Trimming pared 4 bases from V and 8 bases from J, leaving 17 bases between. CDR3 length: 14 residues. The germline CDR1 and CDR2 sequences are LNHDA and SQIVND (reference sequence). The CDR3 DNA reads TGTGCCAGTAGTAACCGACCTCAAGGAGGGGGCTACACCTTC. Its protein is CASSNRPQGGGYTF. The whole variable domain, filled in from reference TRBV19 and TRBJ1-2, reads DGGITQSPKYLFRKEGQNVTLSCEQNLNHDAMYWYRQDPGQGLRLIYYSQIVNDFQKGDIAEGYSVSREKKESFPLTVTSAQKNPTAFYLCASSNRPQGGGYTFGSGTRLTVV.

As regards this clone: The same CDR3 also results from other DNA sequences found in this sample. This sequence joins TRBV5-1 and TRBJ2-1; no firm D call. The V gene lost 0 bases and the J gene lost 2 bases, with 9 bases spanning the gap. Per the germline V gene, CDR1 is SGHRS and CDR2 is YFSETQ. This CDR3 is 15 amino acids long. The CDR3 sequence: CASSLGGLAYNEQFF. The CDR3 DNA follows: TGCGCCAGCAGCTTGGGAGGTCTAGCCTACAATGAGCAGTTCTTC.

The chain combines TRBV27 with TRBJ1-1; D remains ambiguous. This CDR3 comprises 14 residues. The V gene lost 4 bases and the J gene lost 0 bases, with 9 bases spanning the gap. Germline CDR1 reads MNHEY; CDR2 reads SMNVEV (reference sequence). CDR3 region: CASSYAAMNTEAFF. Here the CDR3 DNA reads TGTGCCAGCAGTTACGCTGCAATGAACACTGAAGCTTTCTTT.

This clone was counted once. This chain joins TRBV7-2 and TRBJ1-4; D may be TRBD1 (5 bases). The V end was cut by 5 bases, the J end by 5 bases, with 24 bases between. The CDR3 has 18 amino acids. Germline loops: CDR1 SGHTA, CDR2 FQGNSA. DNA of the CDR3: TGTGCCAGCAGCGACAATGATCCCAGGGACTGGGGGAATGAAAAACTGTTTTTT. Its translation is CASSDNDPRDWGNEKLFF.

CDR3 in DNA: TGTGCCAGCAGCCGACCCGCTACCGAGCAGTACTTC. Its translation: CASSRPATEQYF. The chain has TRBV7-9 and TRBJ2-7; D gene ambiguous. There are 12 residues in the CDR3. V was clipped by 5 bases and J by 6 bases, with 11 bases between them. The V gene's germline CDR1 is SEHNR and CDR2 FQNEAQ (reference sequence).

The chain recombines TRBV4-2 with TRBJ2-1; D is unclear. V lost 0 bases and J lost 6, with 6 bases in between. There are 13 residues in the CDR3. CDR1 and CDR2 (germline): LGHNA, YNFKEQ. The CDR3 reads CASSQDPANEQFF. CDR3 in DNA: TGTGCCAGCAGCCAAGACCCGGCCAATGAGCAGTTCTTC.

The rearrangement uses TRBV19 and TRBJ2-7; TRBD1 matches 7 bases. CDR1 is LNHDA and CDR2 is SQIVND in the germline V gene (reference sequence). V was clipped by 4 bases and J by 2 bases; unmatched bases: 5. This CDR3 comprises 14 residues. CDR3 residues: CASSTIDRAYEQYF. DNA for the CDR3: TGTGCCAGTAGTACAATAGACAGGGCCTACGAGCAGTACTTC. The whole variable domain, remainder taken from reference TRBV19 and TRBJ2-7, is DGGITQSPKYLFRKEGQNVTLSCEQNLNHDAMYWYRQDPGQGLRLIYYSQIVNDFQKGDIAEGYSVSREKKESFPLTVTSAQKNPTAFYLCASSTIDRAYEQYFGPGTRLTVT.

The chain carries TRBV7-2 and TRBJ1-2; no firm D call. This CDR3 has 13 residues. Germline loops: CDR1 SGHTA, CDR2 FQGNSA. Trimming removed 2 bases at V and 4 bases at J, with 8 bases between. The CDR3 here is CASSLYGFYGYTF. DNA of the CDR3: TGTGCCAGCAGCTTATACGGTTTCTATGGCTACACCTTC.

CDR3 protein: CASSDRDRGFLANEKLFF. In nucleotides, the CDR3 is TGTGCCAGTAGTGACCGGGACAGGGGATTTTTAGCTAATGAAAAACTGTTTTTT. J is TRBJ1-4 and V is TRBV19, with 10 bases fitting TRBD1. The CDR3 consists of 18 residues. The trim removed 5 bases at V and 3 bases at J, leaving 12 bases unmatched. The germline gives CDR1 LNHDA, CDR2 SQIVND (reference sequence).

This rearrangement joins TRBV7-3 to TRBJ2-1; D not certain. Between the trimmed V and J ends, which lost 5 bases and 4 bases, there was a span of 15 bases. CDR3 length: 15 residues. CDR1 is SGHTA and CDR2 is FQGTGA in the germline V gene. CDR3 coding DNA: TGTGCCAGCAGCCCCGGTTCCGAGATTTACAATGAGCAGTTCTTC. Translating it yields CASSPGSEIYNEQFF.

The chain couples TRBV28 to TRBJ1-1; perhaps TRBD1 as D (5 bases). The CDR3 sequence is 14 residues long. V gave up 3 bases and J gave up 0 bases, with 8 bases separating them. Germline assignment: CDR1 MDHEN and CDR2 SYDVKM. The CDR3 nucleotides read TGTGCCAGCAGTTTGGGGGAACTGAACACTGAAGCTTTCTTT. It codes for CASSLGELNTEAFF.

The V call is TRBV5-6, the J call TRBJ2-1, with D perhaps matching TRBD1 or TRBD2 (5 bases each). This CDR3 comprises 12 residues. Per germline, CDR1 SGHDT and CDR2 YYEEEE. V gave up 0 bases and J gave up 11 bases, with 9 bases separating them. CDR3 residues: CASSLEGSKQFF. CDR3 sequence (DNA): TGTGCCAGCAGCTTGGAGGGGAGCAAGCAGTTCTTC.

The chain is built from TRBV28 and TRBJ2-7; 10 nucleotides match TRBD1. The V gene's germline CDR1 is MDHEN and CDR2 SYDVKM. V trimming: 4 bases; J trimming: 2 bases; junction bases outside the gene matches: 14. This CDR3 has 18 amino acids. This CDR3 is CASSSEGQGTLPTYEQYF. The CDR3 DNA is TGTGCCAGCAGTTCCGAGGGACAGGGGACGTTACCTACCTACGAGCAGTACTTC. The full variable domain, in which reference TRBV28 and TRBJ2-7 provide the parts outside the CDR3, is DVKVTQSSRYLVKRTGEKVFLECVQDMDHENMFWYRQDPGLGLRLIYFSYDVKMKEKGDIPEGYSVSREKKERFSLILESASTNQTSMYLCASSSEGQGTLPTYEQYFGPGTRLTVT.

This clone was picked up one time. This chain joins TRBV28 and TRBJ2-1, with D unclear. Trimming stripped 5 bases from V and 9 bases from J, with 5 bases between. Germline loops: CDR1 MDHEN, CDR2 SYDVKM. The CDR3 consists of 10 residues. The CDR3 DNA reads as TGTGCCAGCAGTATTAGTGAGCAGTTCTTC. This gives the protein CASSISEQFF.

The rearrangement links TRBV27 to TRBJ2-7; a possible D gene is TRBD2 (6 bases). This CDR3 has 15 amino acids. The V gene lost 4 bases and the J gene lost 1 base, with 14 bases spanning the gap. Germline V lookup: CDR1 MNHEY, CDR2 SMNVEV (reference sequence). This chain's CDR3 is CASSSLGSGSYEQYF. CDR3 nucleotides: TGTGCCAGCAGTTCCCTCGGGAGTGGTTCCTACGAGCAGTACTTC.